This T cell receptor beta chain was captured by sequencing in a study of T cells in Graves' hyperthyroidism and ophthalmopathy. On this clonotype: No antigen is known for it. The junction shows a germline mismatch at one end, possibly a read error.

Looked up from germline, CDR1 is MNHEY and CDR2 is SVGEGT. This CDR3 region has 11 residues. RNA transcripts gave rise to amplified TCR beta CDR3 regions. TCR CDR3 regions were first amplified by RT-PCR with HTBI primers. TCRdb independently ran MiXCR on the multiplex PCR reads; one entry per CDR3 protein. The sample lists 45,000 to 55,000 distinct CDR3 sequences; approximately 50% were seen once. Overall study findings and caveats: Blood held most thyroid clonotypes expanded above 0.001 frequency.

The sample comprised peripheral blood or thyroid tissue (not recorded which). The receptor comes from a man in his late teens or twenties with Graves' hyperthyroidism. This chain links TRBV6-2 or TRBV6-3 with TRBJ2-7; D is unclear. CDR3 protein: CAGSHGCEQYF. Here the CDR3 DNA reads TGTGCCGGCAGTCACGGTTGCGAGCAGTACTTC.